This T cell receptor beta chain was retrieved from a study of response to subunit inactivated influenza vaccine. Via MiXCR, TCRdb re-called the RT-PCR reads, giving one row per CDR3 protein. The sample consists of fewer than 800,000 distinct CDR3 sequences, around a sixth of them appearing once. The sequencing here drew on PBMCs from blood, taken 11 to 12 days after vaccination. This TCR derives from a man aged 50 to 59 who received an inactivated influenza vaccine.

CDR3 in amino acids: CASSQPLDTIYF. CDR3 sequence (DNA): TGTGCCAGCAGTCAACCTCTGGACACCATATATTTT. The chain uses TRBV6-2 or TRBV6-3 and TRBJ1-3, with D unclear. Germline-derived CDR1 and CDR2 are MNHEY and SVGEGT. Trimming left V 5 bases short and J 8 bases short, with 10 bases between. The CDR3 has 12 residues.